Listed here are 15 T cell receptor beta chains from one sample, sequenced in a study of Ad26.COV2.S vaccination and SARS-CoV-2 variants. This sample's treatment: some 20 received Ad26.COV2.S at low or high dose, single or two shots; several received placebo; per-sample allocation not given. Sampling was done on day 63 after the first vaccine or placebo injection. The data were produced by immunoSEQ multiplex PCR, yet TCRdb's version contains in-frame clones alone and is incomplete. The repertoire includes hundreds of thousands of clones, approximately 90% of them detected once, and 10% to 15% sits in the top ten. The sequences come from peripheral blood, collected in a trial of Ad26.COV2.S vaccine versus placebo. The receptors derive from a person aged 18-60 years who received the Ad26.COV2.S COVID-19 vaccine or a placebo.

V is TRBV19 and J is TRBJ2-3; maybe TRBD1 (5 bases). V lost 3 bases and J 2 bases, leaving 15 bases between the germline ends. This CDR3 has 16 residues. Germline V CDR1 and CDR2: LNHDA, SQIVND (reference sequence). Here the CDR3 reads CASSMFWTTTTDTQYF. CDR3 DNA: TGTGCCAGTAGTATGTTCTGGACAACTACCACAGATACGCAGTATTTT.

V and J are TRBV5-1 and TRBJ2-6; possibly TRBD1 for D (6 bases). V was cut by 6 bases and J by 0 bases, with 13 bases left in between. The V gene's germline CDR1 is SGHRS and CDR2 YFSETQ. This CDR3 region has 16 residues. The CDR3 sequence is CASTPLGGSGANVLTF. In DNA, the CDR3 is TGCGCCAGCACCCCACTAGGGGGCTCTGGGGCCAACGTCCTGACTTTC.

The V and J genes are TRBV27 and TRBJ2-5; maybe TRBD2 (6 bases). CDR3 length: 15 amino acids. Deletions cut 2 bases from V and 1 base from J, with 11 bases between. The V gene's germline CDR1 is MNHEY and CDR2 SMNVEV (reference sequence). The CDR3 loop reads CASSLRWTIQETQYF. The CDR3 DNA reads as TGTGCCAGCAGTTTACGATGGACTATCCAAGAGACCCAGTACTTC.

This clone was counted a few times. The chain uses TRBV4-3 and TRBJ1-4; unclear D gene. Trimming cost V 8 bases and J 2 bases, with 21 bases left between them. The length of the CDR3 is 17 residues. In germline, CDR1 is LGHNA, CDR2 YSLEER. The CDR3: CASRKVGLGGTNEKLFF. The DNA of the CDR3 is TGCGCCAGCCGGAAGGTTGGCCTCGGAGGGACTAATGAAAAACTGTTTTTT.

The DNA of the CDR3 is TGTGCCGCACGATCGGACAGAAACTATGGCTACACCTTC. This translates into CAARSDRNYGYTF. This chain connects TRBV30 to TRBJ1-2; tentatively, D is TRBD1 (6 bases). Trimming removed 8 bases from V and 2 bases from J, with 15 bases in between. The CDR3 has 13 residues. Germline lookup yields CDR1 GTSNPN and CDR2 SVGIG (reference sequence).

The V and J genes are TRBV19 and TRBJ2-3, with a weak D call TRBD1 (5 bases). CDR3 length: 15 residues. Trimming shortened V by 5 bases and J by 1 base, and 13 bases separated the two germline ends. Germline V lookup: CDR1 LNHDA, CDR2 SQIVND (reference sequence). The CDR3 sequence is CASSLRGHRTDTQYF. CDR3 nucleotides: TGTGCCAGTAGTCTCCGCGGACACCGCACAGATACGCAGTATTTT.

This chain links TRBV7-6 with TRBJ2-1, with TRBD2 matching over 11 bases. CDR1 and CDR2 from the germline V gene are SGHVS and FNYEAQ. CDR3 size: 16 residues. The V segment lost 2 bases and the J segment 2 bases; nucleotides outside the gene matches: 2. CDR3 nucleotides: TGTGCCAGCAGCTTATATAGCGGGAGGGCCTACAATGAGCAGTTCTTC. Amino acids: CASSLYSGRAYNEQFF.

The V call is TRBV30, the J call TRBJ2-2; TRBD2 matches 8 bases. The CDR3 covers 14 residues. Germline CDR1 GTSNPN, CDR2 SVGIG (reference sequence). J gave up 4 bases and V 2 bases, and 3 bases lay outside the gene matches. The CDR3 nucleotides read TGTGCCTGGAGTCGGGGGGGAAGCACCGGGGAGCTGTTTTTT. This sequence encodes CAWSRGGSTGELFF.

This chain uses TRBV10-2 with TRBJ2-5; D tentatively reads TRBD1 or TRBD2 (5 bases each). The V end was cut by 4 bases, the J end by 0 bases, with 9 bases between. CDR3 size: 14 residues. Germline CDR1 is WSHSY and CDR2 is SAAADI. The CDR3 nucleotides read TGCGCCAGCAGTGTCGGGGCGTACCAAGAGACCCAGTACTTC. Its protein product is CASSVGAYQETQYF.

This chain links TRBV5-1 with TRBJ2-3; a possible D gene is TRBD2 (6 bases). Trimming left V 0 bases short and J 3 bases short, with 8 bases between. The CDR3 totals 14 residues. Germline CDR1 is SGHRS and CDR2 is YFSETQ. The CDR3 loop is CASSLVRETDTQYF. The CDR3 DNA sequence: TGCGCCAGCAGCTTGGTACGGGAGACAGATACGCAGTATTTT.

In its sample, this clone was seen once. DNA of the CDR3: TGTGCCAGCAGGGGTCACAATGAGCAGTTCTTC. It encodes CASRGHNEQFF. V usage is TRBV2 and J usage is TRBJ2-1, with D unclear. The CDR3 runs to 11 residues. Germline lookup yields CDR1 SNHLY and CDR2 FYNNEI. The V end was cut by 6 bases, the J end by 5 bases, with 5 bases between. The full variable domain, rest sourced from reference TRBV2 and TRBJ2-1, is EPEVTQTPSHQVTQMGQEVILRCVPISNHLYFYWYRQILGQKVEFLVSFYNNEISEKSEIFDDQFSVERPDGSNFTLKIRSTKLEDSAMYFCASRGHNEQFFGPGTRLTVL.

The genes are TRBV19 and TRBJ2-1; TRBD2 might be the D (6 bases). The CDR3 spans 15 residues. Germline CDR1 is LNHDA and CDR2 is SQIVND (reference sequence). Trimming took off 5 bases at V and 2 bases at J, with 13 bases between the two ends. The CDR3 DNA reads as TGTGCCAGTAGTCTGGCTAGCGCACCCTACAATGAGCAGTTCTTC. This sequence encodes CASSLASAPYNEQFF.

The CDR3 coding sequence is TGTGCCAGTAGTATAGATCAACGGGTGAGTGAAGCTTTCTTT. This gives the protein CASSIDQRVSEAFF. The chain joins TRBV19 to TRBJ1-1; D not resolved. Germline-derived CDR1 and CDR2 are LNHDA and SQIVND (reference sequence). The V gene lost 0 bases and the J gene lost 7 bases, with 12 bases spanning the gap. CDR3 size: 14 residues.

The chain recombines TRBV11-2 with TRBJ1-4; tentative D call: TRBD1 (6 bases). The CDR3 covers 15 residues. The germline V and J ends were trimmed by 5 bases and 3 bases, with 13 bases remaining between them. Germline-derived CDR1 and CDR2 are SGHAT and FQNNGV. The DNA of the CDR3 is TGTGCCAGCAGCATACCGACAGGAGCTAATGAAAAACTGTTTTTT. This encodes CASSIPTGANEKLFF.

The CDR3 here is CASSILLSGRAHEQFF. In nucleotides, the CDR3 is TGTGCCAGTAGTATACTCTTAAGCGGGAGGGCCCATGAGCAGTTCTTC. The chain employs TRBV19 and TRBJ2-1; TRBD2 aligns across 10 bases. V lost 2 bases to trimming and J lost 8 bases; unmatched junction nucleotides: 9. Germline-derived CDR1 and CDR2 are LNHDA and SQIVND (reference sequence). There are 16 residues in the CDR3.